One TCR beta chain is described in this entry. The data are from a study of T cell changes during pregnancy in multiple sclerosis. The CDR3 runs 13 residues. CDR1 is SQVTM, CDR2 ANQGSEA, per germline. J lost 5 bases, V lost 8 bases, and 8 bases had no gene match. The assay was immunoSEQ multiplex PCR, and TCRdb's table has in-frame clones only and misses some. The table has tens of thousands of clones, nearly 90% seen once. Sequences were derived from CD4+ T cells from peripheral blood mononuclear cells, sampled in the second trimester of pregnancy. The chain joins TRBV29-1 to TRBJ2-5; 10 bases map to TRBD1. The TCR sequence derives from a female donor with multiple sclerosis, enrolled in a pregnancy study. The CDR3 reads CSTRQGAGETQYF. CDR3 DNA sequence: TGCAGCACCAGACAGGGGGCCGGGGAGACCCAGTACTTC.